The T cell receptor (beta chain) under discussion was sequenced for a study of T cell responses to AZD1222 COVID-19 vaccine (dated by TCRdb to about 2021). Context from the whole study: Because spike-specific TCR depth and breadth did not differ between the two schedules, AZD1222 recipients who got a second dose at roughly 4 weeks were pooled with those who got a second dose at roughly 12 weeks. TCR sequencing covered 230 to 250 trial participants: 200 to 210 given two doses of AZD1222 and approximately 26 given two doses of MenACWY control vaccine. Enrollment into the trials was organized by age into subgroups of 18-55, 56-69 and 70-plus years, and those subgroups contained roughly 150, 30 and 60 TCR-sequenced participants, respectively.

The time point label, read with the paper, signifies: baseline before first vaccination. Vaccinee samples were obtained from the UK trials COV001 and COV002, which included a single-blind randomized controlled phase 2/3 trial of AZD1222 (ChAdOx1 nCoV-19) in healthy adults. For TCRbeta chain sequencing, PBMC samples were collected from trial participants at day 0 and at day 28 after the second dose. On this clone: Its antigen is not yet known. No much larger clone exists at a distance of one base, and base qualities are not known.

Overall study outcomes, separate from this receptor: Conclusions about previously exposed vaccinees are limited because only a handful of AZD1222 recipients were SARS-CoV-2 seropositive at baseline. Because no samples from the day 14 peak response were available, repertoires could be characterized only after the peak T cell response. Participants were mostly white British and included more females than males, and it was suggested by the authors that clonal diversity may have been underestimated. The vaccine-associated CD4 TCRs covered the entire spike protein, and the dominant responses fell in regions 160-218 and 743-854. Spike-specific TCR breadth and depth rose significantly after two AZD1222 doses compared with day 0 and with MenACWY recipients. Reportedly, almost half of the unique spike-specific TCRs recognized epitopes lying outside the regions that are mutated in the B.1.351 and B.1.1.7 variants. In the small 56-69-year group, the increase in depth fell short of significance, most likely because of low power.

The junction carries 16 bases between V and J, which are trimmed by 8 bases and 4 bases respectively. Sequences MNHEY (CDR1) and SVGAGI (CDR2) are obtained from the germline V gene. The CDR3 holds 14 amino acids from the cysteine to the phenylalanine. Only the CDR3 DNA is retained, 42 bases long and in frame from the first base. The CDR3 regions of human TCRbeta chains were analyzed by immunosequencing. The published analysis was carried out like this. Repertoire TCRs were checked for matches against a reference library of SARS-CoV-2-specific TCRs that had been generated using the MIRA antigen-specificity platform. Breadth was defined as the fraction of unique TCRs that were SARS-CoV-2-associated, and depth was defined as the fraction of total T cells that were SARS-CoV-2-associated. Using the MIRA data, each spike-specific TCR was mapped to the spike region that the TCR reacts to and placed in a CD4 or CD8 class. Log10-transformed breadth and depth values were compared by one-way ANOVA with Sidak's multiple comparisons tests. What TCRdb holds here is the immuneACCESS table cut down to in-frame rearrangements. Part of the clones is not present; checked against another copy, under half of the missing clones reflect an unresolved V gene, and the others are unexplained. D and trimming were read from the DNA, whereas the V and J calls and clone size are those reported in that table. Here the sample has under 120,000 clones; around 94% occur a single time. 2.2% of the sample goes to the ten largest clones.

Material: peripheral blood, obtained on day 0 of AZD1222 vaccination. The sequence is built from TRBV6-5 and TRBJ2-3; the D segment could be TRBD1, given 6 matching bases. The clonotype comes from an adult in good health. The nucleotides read TGTGCCAGCGGCGGTGGGCCAGGGGCAGATACGCAGTATTTT. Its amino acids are CASGGGPGADTQYF.